This passage covers 14 T cell receptor beta chains from one sample sequenced in a study of beta chain features in type 1 diabetes. Sequenced material consisted of expressed TCRB transcripts (all of the isolated RNA was reverse transcribed). Profiling relied on immunoSEQ multiplex PCR, and the TCRdb table lists in-frame clones only, not all of them. Among 150,000 to 170,000 clones listed, approximately 8.1% were seen once. Material for sequencing was central memory CD4+ T cells from blood. The receptors derive from a man between 18 and 29 years old in good health.

The table lists this clone with a few counts. The rearrangement uses TRBV7-9 and TRBJ1-2; no reliable D call. In germline, CDR1 is SEHNR, CDR2 FQNEAQ (reference sequence). The V and J ends lost 5 bases and 1 base respectively, with 8 bases between them. The CDR3 is made up of 13 amino acids. As DNA, the CDR3 is TGTGCCAGCAGCCTTGACATTAACTATGGCTACACCTTC. Translating it yields CASSLDINYGYTF.

This clone was seen a handful of times. The chain has TRBV7-3 and TRBJ2-2; D not certain. Germline CDR1 and CDR2: SGHTA and FQGTGA. V lost 4 bases to trimming and J lost 5 bases, with 5 bases between them. CDR3 length: 12 residues. In DNA form, the CDR3 reads TGTGCCAGCAGCTCTTATACCGGGGAGCTGTTTTTT. It yields the protein CASSSYTGELFF.

This clone was picked up a small number of times. The V call is TRBV2, the J call TRBJ2-7; a possible D gene is TRBD1 (5 bases). Trimming stripped 3 bases from V and 3 bases from J, with 15 bases between. Germline-derived CDR1 and CDR2 are SNHLY and FYNNEI. CDR3 length: 15 amino acids. The CDR3 is CASSDGGHLDYEQYF. In DNA form, the CDR3 reads TGTGCCAGCAGTGATGGTGGACACCTAGACTACGAGCAGTACTTC.

This clone occurred many times. The rearrangement uses TRBV18 and TRBJ1-1; D possibly corresponds to TRBD1 (6 bases). The CDR3 runs to 14 residues. Trimming left V 3 bases short and J 4 bases short, with 12 bases between. CDR1 and CDR2 from the germline V gene are KGHSH and LQKENI. Written as DNA, the CDR3 is TGTGCCAGCTCACCGGGGGGGGCGAGCACTGAAGCTTTCTTT. This sequence encodes CASSPGGASTEAFF.

This clone was detected only a few times. The CDR3 loop is CASSLTSSRADTQYF. Here the CDR3 DNA reads TGTGCCAGCAGCCTGACTAGCAGTCGCGCAGATACGCAGTATTTT. The rearrangement joins TRBV7-2 to TRBJ2-3; 7 nucleotides line up with TRBD2. CDR1 and CDR2 from the germline V gene are SGHTA and FQGNSA. With 5 bases clipped from V and 4 bases from J, the junction kept 9 bases outside the gene matches. The CDR3 length is 15 residues.

The table lists this clone with a few counts. J is TRBJ2-2 and V is TRBV28; TRBD2 matches at 13 bases. V shed 6 bases, J shed 4 bases, and the junction held 11 bases outside the gene matches. Germline V gene data show CDR1 as MDHEN and CDR2 as SYDVKM. This CDR3 is built from 18 residues. The CDR3 DNA follows: TGTGCCAGCAGCCCCACCGGACTAGCGGGAGTGGGCACCGGGGAGCTGTTTTTT. The encoded protein is CASSPTGLAGVGTGELFF. The variable domain in full, completed from reference TRBV28 and TRBJ2-2, reads DVKVTQSSRYLVKRTGEKVFLECVQDMDHENMFWYRQDPGLGLRLIYFSYDVKMKEKGDIPEGYSVSREKKERFSLILESASTNQTSMYLCASSPTGLAGVGTGELFFGEGSRLTVL.

The rearrangement joins TRBV11-1 to TRBJ1-1, with D maybe TRBD1 (6 bases). Looked up from germline, CDR1 is SGHAT and CDR2 is FQDESV (reference sequence). The CDR3 is 14 amino acids. V shed 4 bases and J shed 7 bases, with 16 bases lying between them. CDR3 loop: CASSSRGKTVEAFF. The CDR3 bases are TGTGCCAGCAGCTCCAGGGGAAAAACGGTTGAAGCTTTCTTT.

On this clone itself: This specimen includes other DNA sequences encoding the same CDR3. The V gene is TRBV18, the J gene TRBJ1-5; possibly TRBD1 for D (5 bases). The length of the CDR3 is 13 residues. V shed 4 bases and J shed 5 bases, with 9 bases lying between them. The germline CDR1 and CDR2 sequences are KGHSH and LQKENI. In nucleotides, the CDR3 is TGTGCCAGCTCACGGGGGGGAGATCAGCCCCAGCATTTT. It codes for CASSRGGDQPQHF. The full variable domain, its missing parts supplied by reference TRBV18 and TRBJ1-5, is NAGVMQNPRHLVRRRGQEARLRCSPMKGHSHVYWYRQLPEEGLKFMVYLQKENIIDESGMPKERFSAEFPKEGPSILRIQQVVRGDSAAYFCASSRGGDQPQHFGDGTRLSIL.

This clone has only a few counts. This chain uses TRBV23-1 with TRBJ1-6; 12 bases map to TRBD1. TRBV23-1 is known as an ORF, though its function is uncertain. This CDR3 has 19 residues. V shed 6 bases, J shed 5 bases, and the junction held 14 bases outside the gene matches. CDR3 nucleotide sequence: TGCGCCAGCAGGAACATACCGGGACAGGGGGCTATACATAATTCACCCCTCCACTTT. It encodes CASRNIPGQGAIHNSPLHF.

This rearrangement joins TRBV6-1 to TRBJ1-1; 10 positions agree with TRBD1. With V trimmed by 9 bases and J by 3 bases, 10 bases remained unmatched. Germline V gives CDR1 MNHNS, CDR2 SASEGT. This CDR3 region has 15 residues. CDR3 amino acids: CASLSRDRGHTEAFF. In DNA form, the CDR3 reads TGTGCCAGTCTATCCCGGGACAGGGGCCACACTGAAGCTTTCTTT.

This clone turned up a few times. The V call is TRBV6-5, the J call TRBJ1-2; D unresolved. This CDR3 is built from 12 residues. With 6 bases removed from V and 4 bases from J, the gap between germline ends came to 9 bases. Germline loops: CDR1 MNHEY, CDR2 SVGAGI. CDR3 in DNA: TGTGCCAGCAGAAGTGACACCTATGGCTACACCTTC. It codes for CASRSDTYGYTF.

In nucleotides, the CDR3 is TGTGCCAGCAGCCAGAGCGGGCCAGCCTACAATGAGCAGTTCTTC. It yields the protein CASSQSGPAYNEQFF. V usage is TRBV6-6 and J usage is TRBJ2-1; a weak D match, TRBD2 (6 bases). Germline V gene data show CDR1 as MNHNY and CDR2 as SVGAGI (reference sequence). The CDR3 loop spans 15 amino acids. The V and J ends lost 6 bases and 2 bases respectively, with 14 bases between them.

This clone was seen only a few times. One junction end does not reproduce the germline sequence, and a read error may be involved. J is TRBJ2-2 and V is TRBV7-9; 8 bases map to TRBD2. The CDR3 totals 14 residues. Germline V gene lookup returns CDR1 SEHNR and CDR2 FQNEAQ (reference sequence). CDR3: CASSLAGDTGELFF. The CDR3 coding sequence is TGTGCCAGCAGCCTAGCGGGCGACACCGGGGAGCTGTTTTTT.

The gene calls are TRBV12-5 and TRBJ2-5; tentatively, D is TRBD2 (6 bases). V lost 1 base to trimming and J lost 2 bases, with 11 bases between them. From germline, CDR1 is LGHNT and CDR2 FRNRAP. The CDR3 is made up of 15 amino acids. CDR3 region: CASGLAGGTQETQYF. CDR3 nucleotide sequence: TGTGCTAGTGGTTTGGCCGGCGGGACTCAAGAGACCCAGTACTTC.